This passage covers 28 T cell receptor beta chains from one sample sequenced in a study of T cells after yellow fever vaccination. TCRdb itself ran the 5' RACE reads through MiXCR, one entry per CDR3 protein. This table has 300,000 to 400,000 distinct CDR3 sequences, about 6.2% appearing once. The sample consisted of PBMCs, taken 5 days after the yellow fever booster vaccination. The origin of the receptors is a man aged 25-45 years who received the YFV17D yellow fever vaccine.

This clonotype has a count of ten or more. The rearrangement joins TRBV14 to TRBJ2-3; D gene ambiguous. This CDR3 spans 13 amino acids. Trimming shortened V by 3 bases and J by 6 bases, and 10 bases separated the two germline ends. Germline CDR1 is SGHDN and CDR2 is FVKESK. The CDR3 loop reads CASSQPTHDTQYF. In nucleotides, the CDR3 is TGTGCCAGCAGCCAGCCTACACATGATACGCAGTATTTT.

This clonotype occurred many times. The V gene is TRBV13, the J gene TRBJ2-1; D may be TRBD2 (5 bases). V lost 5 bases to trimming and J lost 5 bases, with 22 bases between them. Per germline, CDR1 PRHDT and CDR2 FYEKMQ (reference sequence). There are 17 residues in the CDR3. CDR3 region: CASSLPGHPAGDNEQFF. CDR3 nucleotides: TGTGCCAGCAGCCTACCGGGCCACCCGGCCGGGGACAATGAGCAGTTCTTC.

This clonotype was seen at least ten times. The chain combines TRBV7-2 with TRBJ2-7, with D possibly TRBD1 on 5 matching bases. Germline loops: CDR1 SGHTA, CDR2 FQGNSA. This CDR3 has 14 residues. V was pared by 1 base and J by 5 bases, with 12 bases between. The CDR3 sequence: CASSLDSRVHEQYF. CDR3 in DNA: TGTGCCAGCAGCTTAGATAGCAGGGTCCACGAGCAGTACTTC.

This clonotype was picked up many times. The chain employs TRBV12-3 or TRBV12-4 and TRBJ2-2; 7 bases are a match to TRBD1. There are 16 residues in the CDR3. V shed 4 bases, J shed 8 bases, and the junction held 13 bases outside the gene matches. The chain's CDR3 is CASSYTGARSKGELFF. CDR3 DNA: TGTGCCAGCAGTTATACAGGGGCCCGAAGTAAGGGGGAGCTGTTTTTT.

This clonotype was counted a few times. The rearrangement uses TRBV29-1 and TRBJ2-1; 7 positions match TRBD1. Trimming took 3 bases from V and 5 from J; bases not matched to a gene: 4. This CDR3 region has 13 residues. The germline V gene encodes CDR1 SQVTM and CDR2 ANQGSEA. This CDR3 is CSVDRDRDNEQFF. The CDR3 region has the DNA TGCAGCGTTGACCGAGACAGGGACAATGAGCAGTTCTTC.

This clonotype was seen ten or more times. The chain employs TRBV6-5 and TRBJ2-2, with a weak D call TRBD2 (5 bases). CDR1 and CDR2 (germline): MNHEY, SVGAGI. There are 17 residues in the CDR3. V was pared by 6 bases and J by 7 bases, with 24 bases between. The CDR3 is CASSLREGPVAGGELFF. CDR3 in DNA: TGTGCCAGCAGCTTACGAGAGGGTCCGGTGGCGGGCGGGGAGCTGTTTTTT.

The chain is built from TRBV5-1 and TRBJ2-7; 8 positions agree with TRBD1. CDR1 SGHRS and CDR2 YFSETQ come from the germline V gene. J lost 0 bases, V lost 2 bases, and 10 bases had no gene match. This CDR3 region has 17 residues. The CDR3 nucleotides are TGCGCCAGCAGCTTAAAACGGGACAGGCAATCCTCCTACGAGCAGTACTTC. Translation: CASSLKRDRQSSYEQYF. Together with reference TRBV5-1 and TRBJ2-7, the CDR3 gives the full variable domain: KAGVTQTPRYLIKTRGQQVTLSCSPISGHRSVSWYQQTPGQGLQFLFEYFSETQRNKGNFPGRFSGRQFSNSRSEMNVSTLELGDSALYLCASSLKRDRQSSYEQYFGPGTRLTVT.

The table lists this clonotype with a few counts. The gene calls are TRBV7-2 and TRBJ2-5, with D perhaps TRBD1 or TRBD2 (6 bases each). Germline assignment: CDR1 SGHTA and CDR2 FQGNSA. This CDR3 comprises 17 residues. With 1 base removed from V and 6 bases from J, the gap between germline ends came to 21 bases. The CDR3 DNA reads TGTGCCAGCAGCTTAGTCCCTGGCGCAGGGGCGGGGAAGACCCAGTACTTC. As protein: CASSLVPGAGAGKTQYF.

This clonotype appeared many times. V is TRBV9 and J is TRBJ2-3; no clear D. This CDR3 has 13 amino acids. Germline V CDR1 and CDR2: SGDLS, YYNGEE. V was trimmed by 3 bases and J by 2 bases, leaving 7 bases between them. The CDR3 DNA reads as TGTGCCAGCAGCGGTAGAGACACAGATACGCAGTATTTT. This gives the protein CASSGRDTDTQYF.

The chain's CDR3 is CSASPSGIYSYEQYF. The CDR3 region has the DNA TGCAGTGCTAGCCCCAGCGGGATATACTCCTACGAGCAGTACTTC. The rearrangement uses TRBV20-1 and TRBJ2-7, with 7 bases matching TRBD2. V lost 3 bases to trimming and J lost 0 bases; unmatched junction nucleotides: 8. The germline V gene encodes CDR1 DFQATT and CDR2 SNEGSKA (reference sequence). The CDR3 spans 15 residues.

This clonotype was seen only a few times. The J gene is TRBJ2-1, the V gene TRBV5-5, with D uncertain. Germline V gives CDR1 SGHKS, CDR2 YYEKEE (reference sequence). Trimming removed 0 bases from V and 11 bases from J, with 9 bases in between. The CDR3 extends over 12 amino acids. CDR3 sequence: CASSLAVDKQFF. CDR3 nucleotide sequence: TGTGCCAGCAGCTTGGCCGTAGACAAGCAGTTCTTC.

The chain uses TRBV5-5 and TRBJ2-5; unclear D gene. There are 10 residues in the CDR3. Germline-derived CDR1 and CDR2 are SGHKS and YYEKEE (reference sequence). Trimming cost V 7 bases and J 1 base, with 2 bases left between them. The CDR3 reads CASAQETQYF. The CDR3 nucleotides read TGTGCCAGCGCCCAAGAGACCCAGTACTTC.

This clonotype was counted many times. The CDR3, as DNA: TGTGCCAGCAGCCCTCGGGGGTTACTTAACACCGGGGAGCTGTTTTTT. Its translation: CASSPRGLLNTGELFF. J is TRBJ2-2 and V is TRBV27, with D perhaps TRBD2 (6 bases). V dropped 6 bases and J dropped 2 bases, with 16 bases sitting between them. The CDR3 extends over 16 amino acids. Germline CDR1 reads MNHEY; CDR2 reads SMNVEV (reference sequence).

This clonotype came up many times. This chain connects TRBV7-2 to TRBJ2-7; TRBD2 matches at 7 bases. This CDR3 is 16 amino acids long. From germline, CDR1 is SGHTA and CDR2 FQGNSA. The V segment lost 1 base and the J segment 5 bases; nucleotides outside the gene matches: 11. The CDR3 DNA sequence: TGTGCCAGCAGCTTAGGGGCTAGCGGAGGGTTGGACGAGCAGTACTTC. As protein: CASSLGASGGLDEQYF.

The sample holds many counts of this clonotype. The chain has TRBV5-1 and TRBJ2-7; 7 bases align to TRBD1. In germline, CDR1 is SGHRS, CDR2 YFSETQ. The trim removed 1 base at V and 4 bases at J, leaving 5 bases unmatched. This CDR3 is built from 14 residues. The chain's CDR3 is CASSLTGANYEQYF. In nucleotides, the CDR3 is TGCGCCAGCAGCTTGACAGGGGCTAATTACGAGCAGTACTTC. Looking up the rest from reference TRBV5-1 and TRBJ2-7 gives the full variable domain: KAGVTQTPRYLIKTRGQQVTLSCSPISGHRSVSWYQQTPGQGLQFLFEYFSETQRNKGNFPGRFSGRQFSNSRSEMNVSTLELGDSALYLCASSLTGANYEQYFGPGTRLTVT.

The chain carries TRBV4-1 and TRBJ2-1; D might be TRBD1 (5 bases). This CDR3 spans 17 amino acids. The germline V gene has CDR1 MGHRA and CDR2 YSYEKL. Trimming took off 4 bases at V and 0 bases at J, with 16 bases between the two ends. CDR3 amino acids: CASSPGPTGSSYNEQFF. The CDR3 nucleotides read TGCGCCAGCAGCCCAGGACCAACAGGTAGCTCCTACAATGAGCAGTTCTTC.

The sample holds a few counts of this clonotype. For the CDR3, the DNA is TGCGCCAGCAGCCAGGACGGAACCTCCTACAATGAGCAGTTCTTC. It yields the protein CASSQDGTSYNEQFF. The chain employs TRBV5-1 and TRBJ2-1, with unresolved D. Germline V gives CDR1 SGHRS, CDR2 YFSETQ. The V and J ends lost 4 bases and 0 bases respectively, with 11 bases between them. The CDR3 sequence is 15 residues long.

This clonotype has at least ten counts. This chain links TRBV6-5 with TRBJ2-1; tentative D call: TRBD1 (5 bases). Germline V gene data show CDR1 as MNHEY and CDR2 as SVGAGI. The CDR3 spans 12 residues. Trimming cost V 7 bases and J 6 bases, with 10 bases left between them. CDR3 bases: TGTGCCAGCAACCACAGGTCCAATGAGCAGTTCTTC. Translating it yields CASNHRSNEQFF.

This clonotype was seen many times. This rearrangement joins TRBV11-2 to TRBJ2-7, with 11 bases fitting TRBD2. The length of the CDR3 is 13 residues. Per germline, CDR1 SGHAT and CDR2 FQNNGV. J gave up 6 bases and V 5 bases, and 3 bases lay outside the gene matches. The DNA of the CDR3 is TGTGCCAGCAGCCGAGGACTAGCGGGCGAGCAGTACTTC. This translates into CASSRGLAGEQYF.

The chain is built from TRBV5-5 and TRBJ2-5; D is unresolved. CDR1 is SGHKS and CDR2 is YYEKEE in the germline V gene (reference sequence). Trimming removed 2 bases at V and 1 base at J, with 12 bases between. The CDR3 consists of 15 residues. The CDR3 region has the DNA TGTGCCAGCAGCTTACCGCGCGGCTCCCAAGAGACCCAGTACTTC. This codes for CASSLPRGSQETQYF.

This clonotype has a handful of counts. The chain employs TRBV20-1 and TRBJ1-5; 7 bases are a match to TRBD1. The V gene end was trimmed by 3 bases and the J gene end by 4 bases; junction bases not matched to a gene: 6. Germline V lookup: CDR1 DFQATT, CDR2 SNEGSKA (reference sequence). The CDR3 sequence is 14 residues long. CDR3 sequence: CSARETQGNQPQHF. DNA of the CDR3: TGCAGTGCTAGGGAAACACAGGGGAATCAGCCCCAGCATTTT.

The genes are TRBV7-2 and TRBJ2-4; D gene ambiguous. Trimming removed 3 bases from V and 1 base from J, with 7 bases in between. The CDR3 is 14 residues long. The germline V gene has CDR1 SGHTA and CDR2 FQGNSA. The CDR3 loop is CASSFAGAKNIQYF. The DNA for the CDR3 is TGTGCCAGCAGCTTCGCCGGGGCCAAAAACATTCAGTACTTC.

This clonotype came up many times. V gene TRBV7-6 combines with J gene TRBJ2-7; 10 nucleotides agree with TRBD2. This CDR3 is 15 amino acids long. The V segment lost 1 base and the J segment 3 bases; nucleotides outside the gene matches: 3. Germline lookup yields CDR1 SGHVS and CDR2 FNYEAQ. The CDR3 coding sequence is TGTGCCAGCAGCTTAGATTCTAGCGGGAGCTACGAGCAGTACTTC. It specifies CASSLDSSGSYEQYF. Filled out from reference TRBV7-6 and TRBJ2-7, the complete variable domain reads GAGVSQSPRYKVTKRGQDVALRCDPISGHVSLYWYRQALGQGPEFLTYFNYEAQQDKSGLPNDRFSAERPEGSISTLTIQRTEQRDSAMYRCASSLDSSGSYEQYFGPGTRLTVT.

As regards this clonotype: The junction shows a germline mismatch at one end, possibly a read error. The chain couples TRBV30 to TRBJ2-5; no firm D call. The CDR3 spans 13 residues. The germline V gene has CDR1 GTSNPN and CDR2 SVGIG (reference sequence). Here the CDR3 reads CAWSGVSQENQYF. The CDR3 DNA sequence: TGTGCCTGGAGTGGTGTTAGCCAAGAGAACCAGTACTTC.

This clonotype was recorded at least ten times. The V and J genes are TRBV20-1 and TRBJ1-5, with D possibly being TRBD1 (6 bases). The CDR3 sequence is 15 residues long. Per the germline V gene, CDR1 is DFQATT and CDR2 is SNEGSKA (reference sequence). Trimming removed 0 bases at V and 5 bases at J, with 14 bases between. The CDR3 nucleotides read TGCAGTGCTAGAGATACCTTGGGGGCCTATCAGCCCCAGCATTTT. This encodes CSARDTLGAYQPQHF.

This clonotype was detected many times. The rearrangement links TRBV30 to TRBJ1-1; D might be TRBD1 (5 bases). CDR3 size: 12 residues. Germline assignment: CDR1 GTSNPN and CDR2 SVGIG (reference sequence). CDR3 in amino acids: CAAGRPNTEAFF. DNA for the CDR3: TGTGCTGCGGGACGGCCGAACACTGAAGCTTTCTTT.

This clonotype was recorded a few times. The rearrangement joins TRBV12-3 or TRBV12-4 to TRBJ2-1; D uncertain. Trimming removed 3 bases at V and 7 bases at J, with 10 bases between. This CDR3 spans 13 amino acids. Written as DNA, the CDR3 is TGTGCCAGCAGTTTGAACCTTAGGAATGAGCAGTTCTTC. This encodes CASSLNLRNEQFF.

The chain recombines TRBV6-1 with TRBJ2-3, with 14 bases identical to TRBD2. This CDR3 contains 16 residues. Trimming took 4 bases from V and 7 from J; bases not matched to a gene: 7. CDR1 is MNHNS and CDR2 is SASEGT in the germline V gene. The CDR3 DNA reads TGTGCCAGCAGTGGACTAGCGGGAGGGCCCGGGAATACGCAGTATTTT. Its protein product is CASSGLAGGPGNTQYF.